This T cell receptor beta chain was identified during a study of T cells in severe cutaneous drug reactions. Germline V gene lookup returns CDR1 LGHNA and CDR2 YSLEER. The CDR3 runs to 16 residues. The patients sequenced had a carbamazepine-induced Stevens-Johnson syndrome or toxic epidermal necrolysis reaction. Libraries were made by iRepertoire multiplex PCR with TCR subtype-specific primers for bulk and single-cell sequencing. TCRdb reprocessed the multiplex PCR reads, with one entry per CDR3 protein and no DNA. This table lists 6,000 or so distinct CDR3 sequences. Sequencing used cells from a skin blister. The chain employs TRBV4-3 and TRBJ2-2. The sequence was obtained from a human donor with toxic epidermal necrolysis, a severe cutaneous drug reaction. This CDR3 is CASSRRGSANTGELFF.